This TCR beta chain is drawn from a study of CDR3 diversity in severe acne. This clonotype appeared many times. This CDR3 spans 11 amino acids. CDR1 and CDR2 from the germline V gene are DFQATT and SNEGSKA (reference sequence). Trimming removed 6 bases at V and 4 bases at J, with 9 bases between. TCRdb itself ran the PCR reads through MiXCR, one entry per CDR3 protein. The sample lists about 100,000 distinct CDR3 sequences, 51% occurring once. The gene calls are TRBV20-1 and TRBJ1-1; D ambiguous. The sequence came from a male donor with acne. Sequencing was performed on blood. The chain's CDR3 is CSALHSTEAFF. DNA for the CDR3: TGCAGTGCCCTACATAGCACTGAAGCTTTCTTT.